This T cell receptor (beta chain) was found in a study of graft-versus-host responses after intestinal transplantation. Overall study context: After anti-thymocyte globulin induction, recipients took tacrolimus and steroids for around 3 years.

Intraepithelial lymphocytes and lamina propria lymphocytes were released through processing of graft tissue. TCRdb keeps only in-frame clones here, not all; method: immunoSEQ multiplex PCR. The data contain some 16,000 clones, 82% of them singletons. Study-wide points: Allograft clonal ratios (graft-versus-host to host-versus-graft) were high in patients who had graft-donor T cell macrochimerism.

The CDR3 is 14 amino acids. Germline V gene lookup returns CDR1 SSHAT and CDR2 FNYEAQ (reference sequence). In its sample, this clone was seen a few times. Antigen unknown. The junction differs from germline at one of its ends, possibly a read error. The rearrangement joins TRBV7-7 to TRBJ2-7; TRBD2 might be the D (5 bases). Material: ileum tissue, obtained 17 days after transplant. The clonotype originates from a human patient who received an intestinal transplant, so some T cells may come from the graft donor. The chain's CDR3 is CASSLGGSHYEQYF. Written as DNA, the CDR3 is TGTGCTAGCAGCTTAGGAGGCAGCCACTACGAGCAGTACTTC.